This section outlines one TCR beta chain sequence together with its context. These data come from a study of OX40 agonist ivuxolimab in advanced cancers. Study as a whole: Patients treated during dose escalation were battling hepatocellular carcinoma, melanoma, renal cell or head and neck cancer. Patients were roughly 87% male with ages roughly 20 to 90, mean approximately 62.

Produced via immunoSEQ multiplex PCR; TCRdb's table is partial and in-frame only. Of about 52,000 clones listed, over 80% are singletons. Patients had blood sampled at baseline and again on cycle 4 day 1 and cycle 7 day 1. V was pared by 5 bases and J by 0 bases, with 3 bases of the junction left unmatched. The germline CDR1 and CDR2 sequences are MNHEY and SMNVEV (reference sequence). The CDR3 is 16 amino acids. The clonotype was recovered from an adult with an advanced solid tumor such as melanoma, head and neck, liver or kidney cancer. Sequenced here: CD4+ or CD8+ T cells sorted from blood, sampled in a trial of the OX40 agonist ivuxolimab. The J gene is TRBJ2-3, the V gene TRBV27, with 12 positions matching TRBD2. The CDR3: CASSPGTSGSTDTQYF. The CDR3 coding sequence is TGTGCCAGCAGTCCCGGGACTAGCGGGAGCACAGATACGCAGTATTTT.